This TCR beta chain emerged from a study of T cells in localized non-small cell lung cancer (dated by TCRdb to the early 2020s). For the wider study: The study analyzed T cell repertoires of approximately 240 early-stage NSCLC patients, comparing tumors and uninvolved tumor-adjacent lungs. Of the NSCLC patients, 120 to 150 were male and approximately 99 were female, and the mean age was approximately 66 years. All 240 or so NSCLC patients in the cohort were treatment-naive and had localized lung tumors that were resected.

General conclusions and limits of the study: The highest T cell clonality was observed in uninvolved tumor-adjacent lung, where clonality exceeded that of tumor, suggesting that antigenic responses were more focused in uninvolved tumor-adjacent lung. Higher T cell density in blood was associated with longer overall survival, whereas higher clonality in adjacent lung was associated with shorter survival. Because the study design was exploratory, TCR variables were selected using unadjusted p-values without false-discovery rate correction. Because multi-region tumor sequencing was not done, intratumor heterogeneity could not be ruled out. A median of approximately 57 of the top 100 tumor clones were detected in paired uninvolved adjacent lung, and around 30 of these tumor clones were also found among the top 100 clones of the paired uninvolved adjacent lung.

At diagnosis, peripheral blood, uninvolved tumor-adjacent lung and tumor were collected and were preserved as a mix of fresh-frozen and FFPE material. For TCR repertoire profiling, the blood samples were analyzed as peripheral blood mononuclear cells. Of note for this clone: There is no known antigen for this receptor. The input lacks base qualities; no much larger clone sits a single base away.

TCR beta CDR3 regions were sequenced from DNA using the immunoSEQ Assay. On the study's bioinformatics: To compute T cell density, TCR beta template counts were normalized to usable DNA, which was estimated by amplifying housekeeping genes. Richness was estimated using the preseqR package, with extrapolation to 400,000 templates for PBMC samples and to 120,000 templates for tissue samples. Clonality was defined as one minus Pielou's evenness. Tissue-enriched TCRs were identified through differential abundance testing performed on productive amino-acid clonotypes, with a minimum total count of 5 and an alpha of 0.1. The Jaccard Index and the Morisita Overlap Index were used to measure how much the repertoires overlapped between compartments. GLIPH grouped TCR beta CDR3s together with public tetramer-defined viral CDR3s, and a viral motif had to include at least three viral sequences and show V-gene enrichment. TCRdb re-hosts the immuneACCESS table, in-frame sequences only. Its copies lack some clones; in the studies checked, an unresolved V gene accounts for under half of them, and the cause for the rest is not known. V, J and clone size derive from that table, while D and trimming were established from the DNA sequence. The sample has tens of thousands of clones on record, around four fifths of them singletons. The ten largest make up 33% of the sample.

Taken from the germline V gene, the CDR1 and CDR2 loops are MGHRA and YSYEKL. Trimming at the junction amounts to 2 bases on V and 4 bases on J, and the germline ends lie 14 bases apart. The CDR3 starts with the cysteine, ends with the phenylalanine, and has 15 residues. CDR3 DNA is the only sequence kept; it has 45 bases, read in frame from the first base. This receptor was obtained from a male donor aged 60 or over with stage II squamous cell lung carcinoma. The V and J segments used are TRBV4-1 and TRBJ1-2; there is no confident call for the D gene. The specimen comprised peripheral blood, sampled before any cancer treatment. The DNA reads TGCGCCAGCAGCCAATCGGTCGGGGATAGCTATGGCTACACCTTC. The translation is CASSQSVGDSYGYTF.